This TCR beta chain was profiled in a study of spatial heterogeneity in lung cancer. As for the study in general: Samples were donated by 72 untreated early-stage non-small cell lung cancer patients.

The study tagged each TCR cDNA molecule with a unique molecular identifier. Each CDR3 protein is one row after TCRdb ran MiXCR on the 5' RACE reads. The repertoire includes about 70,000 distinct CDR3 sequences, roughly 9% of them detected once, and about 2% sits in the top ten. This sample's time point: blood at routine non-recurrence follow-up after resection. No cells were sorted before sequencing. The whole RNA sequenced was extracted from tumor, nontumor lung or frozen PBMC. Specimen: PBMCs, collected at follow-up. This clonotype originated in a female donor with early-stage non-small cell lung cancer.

The CDR3 loop is CASSLALQGIGEKLFF. CDR3 coding DNA: TGTGCCAGCAGCTTAGCCCTTCAGGGGATTGGTGAAAAACTGTTTTTT. The rearrangement uses TRBV11-2 and TRBJ1-4, with TRBD1 as a possible D gene (6 bases). Germline assignment: CDR1 SGHAT and CDR2 FQNNGV. This CDR3 is built from 16 residues. Trimming took off 1 base at V and 7 bases at J, with 16 bases between the two ends.